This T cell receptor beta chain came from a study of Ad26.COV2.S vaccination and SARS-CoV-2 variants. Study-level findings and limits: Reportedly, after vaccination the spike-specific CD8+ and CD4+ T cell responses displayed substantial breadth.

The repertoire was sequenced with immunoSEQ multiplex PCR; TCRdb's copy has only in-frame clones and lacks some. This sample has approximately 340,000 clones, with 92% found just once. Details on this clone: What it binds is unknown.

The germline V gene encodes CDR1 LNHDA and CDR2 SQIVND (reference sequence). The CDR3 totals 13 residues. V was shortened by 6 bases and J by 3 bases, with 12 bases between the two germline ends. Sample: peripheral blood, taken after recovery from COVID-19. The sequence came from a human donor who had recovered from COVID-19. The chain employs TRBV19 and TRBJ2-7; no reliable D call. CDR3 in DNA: TGTGCCAGTAGCAGTCTCGACAACTACGAGCAGTACTTC. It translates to CASSSLDNYEQYF.